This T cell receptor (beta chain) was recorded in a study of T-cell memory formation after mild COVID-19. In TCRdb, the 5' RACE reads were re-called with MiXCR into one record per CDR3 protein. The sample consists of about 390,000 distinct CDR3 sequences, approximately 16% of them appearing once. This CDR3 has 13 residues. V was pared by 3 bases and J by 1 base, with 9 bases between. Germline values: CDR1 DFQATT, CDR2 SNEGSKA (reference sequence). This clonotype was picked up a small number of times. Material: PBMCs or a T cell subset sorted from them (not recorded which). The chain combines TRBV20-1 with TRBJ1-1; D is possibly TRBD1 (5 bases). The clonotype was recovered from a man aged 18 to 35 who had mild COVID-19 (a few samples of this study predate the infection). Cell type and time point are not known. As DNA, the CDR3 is TGCAGTGCTAGCCGGGACGGGAACACTGAAGCTTTCTTT. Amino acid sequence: CSASRDGNTEAFF.